One sample yielded the 18 T cell receptor beta chains listed below, sequenced in a study of human T cells and chemical hapten exposure. TCRdb called the RACE reads again in MiXCR, with one record for every CDR3 protein. This table holds some 170,000 distinct CDR3 sequences, under 25% found once. As for time point: patch test 1, 2 weeks after DPC sensitization. Treatment of the sample: therapeutic diphenylcyclopropenone sensitization with weekly scalp DPC. The starting material was whole blood, obtained in connection with sensitization to the hapten diphenylcyclopropenone (DPC). The receptors were sampled from a woman aged 45-60 years with alopecia areata. Some clones in this sample may be carry-over from other donors' samples.

The chain couples TRBV10-2 to TRBJ2-1, with TRBD2 as a possible D gene (6 bases). CDR1 WSHSY and CDR2 SAAADI come from the germline V gene. The germline V and J ends were trimmed by 2 bases and 8 bases, with 16 bases remaining between them. This CDR3 comprises 15 residues. The CDR3 reads CASSEAGPPWDEQFF. CDR3 DNA sequence: TGCGCCAGCAGTGAGGCGGGGCCCCCCTGGGATGAGCAGTTCTTC.

The chain links TRBV29-1 to TRBJ2-3; 14 nucleotides align to TRBD2. The CDR3 totals 16 residues. In germline, CDR1 is SQVTM, CDR2 ANQGSEA. The junction had 9 bases not matched to a gene; V was cut back by 8 bases and J by 2 bases. The CDR3 loop reads CSIRLAGGPATDTQYF. CDR3 in DNA: TGCAGCATAAGACTAGCGGGAGGGCCGGCCACAGATACGCAGTATTTT.

This clonotype showed up just a few times. The gene calls are TRBV9 and TRBJ2-4, with TRBD2 matching 9 bases. Germline-derived CDR1 and CDR2 are SGDLS and YYNGEE. This CDR3 is built from 16 residues. After removal of 4 bases from V and 1 base from J, the junction contained 6 bases not matched to a gene. For the CDR3, the DNA is TGTGCCAGCAGCCGTAGCGGGAGCGGGGCCAAAAACATTCAGTACTTC. Translation: CASSRSGSGAKNIQYF. Based on the CDR3 plus reference TRBV9 and TRBJ2-4, the full variable domain is DSGVTQTPKHLITATGQRVTLRCSPRSGDLSVYWYQQSLDQGLQFLIQYYNGEERAKGNILERFSAQQFPDLHSELNLSSLELGDSALYFCASSRSGSGAKNIQYFGAGTRLSVL.

The chain joins TRBV10-3 to TRBJ1-2; D is unresolved. The length of the CDR3 is 12 residues. CDR1 is ENHRY, CDR2 SYGVKD, per germline. V lost 0 bases and J 9 bases, leaving 8 bases between the germline ends. DNA for the CDR3: TGTGCCATCAGTGAGTCGCTGGAGAGCTACACCTTC. Translation: CAISESLESYTF.

The chain recombines TRBV10-3 with TRBJ2-6; TRBD1 agrees at 11 bases. The germline gives CDR1 ENHRY, CDR2 SYGVKD. V was clipped by 4 bases and J by 2 bases; unmatched bases: 7. The CDR3 loop spans 18 amino acids. The CDR3: CAISAPGQGVPGANVLTF. The CDR3 DNA reads as TGTGCCATCAGTGCCCCGGGACAGGGGGTTCCTGGGGCCAACGTCCTGACTTTC.

This clonotype was counted a few times. The genes are TRBV5-1 and TRBJ1-2; D is unresolved. Looked up from germline, CDR1 is SGHRS and CDR2 is YFSETQ. Trimming took 5 bases from V and 0 from J, leaving 11 bases between them. There are 14 residues in the CDR3. The CDR3 bases are TGCGCCAGCAGTCTTACGGATTCTAACTATGGCTACACCTTC. It encodes CASSLTDSNYGYTF.

The chain's CDR3 is CASSLVVSPETQYF. CDR3 DNA sequence: TGCGCCAGCAGCCTGGTGGTTTCCCCGGAGACCCAGTACTTC. V gene TRBV5-1 combines with J gene TRBJ2-5; D call uncertain. Trimming took 4 bases from V and 5 from J, leaving 15 bases between them. Germline V gene lookup returns CDR1 SGHRS and CDR2 YFSETQ. CDR3 length: 14 residues.

This clonotype was seen at least ten times. V and J are TRBV9 and TRBJ1-2; D is perhaps TRBD1 (5 bases). In germline, CDR1 is SGDLS, CDR2 YYNGEE. The CDR3 consists of 12 residues. V shed 4 bases and J shed 5 bases, with 9 bases lying between them. The DNA for the CDR3 is TGTGCCAGCAGCAAGCGGACATATGGCTACACCTTC. Translation gives CASSKRTYGYTF.

The chain employs TRBV7-9 and TRBJ2-7; D is uncertain. Per the germline V gene, CDR1 is SEHNR and CDR2 is FQNEAQ (reference sequence). V dropped 3 bases and J dropped 2 bases, with 5 bases sitting between them. This CDR3 has 12 residues. CDR3 DNA: TGTGCCAGCAGCTTTTCTCCCTACGAGCAGTACTTC. Translation gives CASSFSPYEQYF. Complete variable domain (other parts from reference TRBV7-9 and TRBJ2-7): DTGVSQNPRHKITKRGQNVTFRCDPISEHNRLYWYRQTLGQGPEFLTYFQNEAQLEKSRLLSDRFSAERPKGSFSTLEIQRTEQGDSAMYLCASSFSPYEQYFGPGTRLTVT.

This clonotype was seen a few times. The gene calls are TRBV10-3 and TRBJ2-7, with 11 bases fitting TRBD2. J was trimmed by 5 bases and V by 0 bases; bases with no gene match: 3. CDR1 and CDR2 from the germline V gene are ENHRY and SYGVKD. This CDR3 is 15 amino acids long. In DNA form, the CDR3 reads TGTGCCATCAGTGAGTCGACTAGCGGGATCAACGAGCAGTACTTC. Protein: CAISESTSGINEQYF.

This rearrangement joins TRBV5-6 to TRBJ1-2, with D uncertain. The CDR3 runs to 13 residues. Germline V gives CDR1 SGHDT, CDR2 YYEEEE. Between the trimmed V and J ends, which lost 0 bases and 2 bases, there was a span of 5 bases. CDR3 region: CASSLVINYGYTF. The CDR3 nucleotides are TGTGCCAGCAGCTTGGTAATCAACTATGGCTACACCTTC.

This clonotype has only a few counts. The CDR3 DNA follows: TGCAGTGCTAGAGGGGTTGCCGGAAACACCATATATTTT. It specifies CSARGVAGNTIYF. The V gene is TRBV20-1, the J gene TRBJ1-3; D remains unclear. V gave up 1 base and J gave up 4 bases, with 8 bases separating them. Germline CDR1 and CDR2: DFQATT and SNEGSKA (reference sequence). The CDR3 length is 13 residues.

This clonotype has just a few counts. This chain links TRBV29-1 with TRBJ2-5, with TRBD1 matching 8 bases. Germline V gene sequence: CDR1 SQVTM, CDR2 ANQGSEA. The V segment lost 5 bases and the J segment 2 bases; nucleotides outside the gene matches: 4. The CDR3 runs to 13 residues. CDR3: CSVYGQGQETQYF. The CDR3 coding sequence is TGCAGCGTTTATGGACAGGGTCAAGAGACCCAGTACTTC.

This chain joins TRBV30 and TRBJ2-1; D not resolved. Looked up from germline, CDR1 is GTSNPN and CDR2 is SVGIG (reference sequence). CDR3 length: 14 amino acids. Trimming removed 0 bases at V and 1 base at J, with 7 bases between. The CDR3 protein is CAWSVGTSYNEQFF. As DNA, the CDR3 is TGTGCCTGGAGTGTAGGCACTTCCTACAATGAGCAGTTCTTC. The full variable domain, rest sourced from reference TRBV30 and TRBJ2-1, is SQTIHQWPATLVQPVGSPLSLECTVEGTSNPNLYWYRQAAGRGLQLLFYSVGIGQISSEVPQNLSASRPQDRQFILSSKKLLLSDSGFYLCAWSVGTSYNEQFFGPGTRLTVL.

The J gene is TRBJ2-3, the V gene TRBV20-1; 7 bases map to TRBD1. V gave up 6 bases and J gave up 4 bases; unmatched junction bases: 10. Germline loops: CDR1 DFQATT, CDR2 SNEGSKA (reference sequence). The CDR3 extends over 14 amino acids. The CDR3 nucleotides are TGCAGTGCATATCACACAGGGGTCCCAGATACGCAGTATTTT. This encodes CSAYHTGVPDTQYF.

This sequence joins TRBV19 and TRBJ1-2, with D possibly being TRBD1 (5 bases). This CDR3 region has 11 residues. V was pared by 6 bases and J by 13 bases, with 15 bases between. In germline, CDR1 is LNHDA, CDR2 SQIVND (reference sequence). The CDR3 loop is CASSMGPVVTF. CDR3 nucleotides: TGTGCCAGTAGCATGGGGCCCGTCGTCACCTTC.

The chain combines TRBV7-9 with TRBJ2-7, with D perhaps matching TRBD1 (6 bases). Trimming stripped 3 bases from V and 4 bases from J, with 16 bases between. Germline CDR1 SEHNR, CDR2 FQNEAQ (reference sequence). This CDR3 is 15 amino acids long. The CDR3 loop reads CASSLEQGPHYEQYF. The CDR3 nucleotides read TGTGCCAGCAGCTTGGAACAGGGACCCCATTACGAGCAGTACTTC.

This clonotype turned up a few times. V and J are TRBV18 and TRBJ1-1, with 7 bases that match TRBD1. V trimming: 3 bases; J trimming: 8 bases; junction bases outside the gene matches: 3. Germline lookup yields CDR1 KGHSH and CDR2 LQKENI. CDR3 length: 12 residues. The CDR3 DNA follows: TGTGCCAGCTCACCCGACAGGGACGAAGCTTTCTTT. Its protein is CASSPDRDEAFF. The full variable domain, completed using reference TRBV18 and TRBJ1-1, is NAGVMQNPRHLVRRRGQEARLRCSPMKGHSHVYWYRQLPEEGLKFMVYLQKENIIDESGMPKERFSAEFPKEGPSILRIQQVVRGDSAAYFCASSPDRDEAFFGQGTRLTVV.